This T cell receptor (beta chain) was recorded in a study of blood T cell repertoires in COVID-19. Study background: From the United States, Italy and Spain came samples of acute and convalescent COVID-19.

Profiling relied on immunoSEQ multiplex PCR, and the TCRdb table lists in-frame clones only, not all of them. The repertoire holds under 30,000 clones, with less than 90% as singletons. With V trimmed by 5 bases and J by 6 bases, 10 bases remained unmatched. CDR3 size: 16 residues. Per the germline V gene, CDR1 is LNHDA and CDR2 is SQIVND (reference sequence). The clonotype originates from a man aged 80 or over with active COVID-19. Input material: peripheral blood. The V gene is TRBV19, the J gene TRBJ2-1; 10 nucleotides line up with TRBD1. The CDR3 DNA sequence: TGTGCCAGTAGTCTCCAGGGGGGACAGGGGCGCAATGAGCAGTTCTTC. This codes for CASSLQGGQGRNEQFF. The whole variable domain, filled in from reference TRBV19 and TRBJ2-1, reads DGGITQSPKYLFRKEGQNVTLSCEQNLNHDAMYWYRQDPGQGLRLIYYSQIVNDFQKGDIAEGYSVSREKKESFPLTVTSAQKNPTAFYLCASSLQGGQGRNEQFFGPGTRLTVL.